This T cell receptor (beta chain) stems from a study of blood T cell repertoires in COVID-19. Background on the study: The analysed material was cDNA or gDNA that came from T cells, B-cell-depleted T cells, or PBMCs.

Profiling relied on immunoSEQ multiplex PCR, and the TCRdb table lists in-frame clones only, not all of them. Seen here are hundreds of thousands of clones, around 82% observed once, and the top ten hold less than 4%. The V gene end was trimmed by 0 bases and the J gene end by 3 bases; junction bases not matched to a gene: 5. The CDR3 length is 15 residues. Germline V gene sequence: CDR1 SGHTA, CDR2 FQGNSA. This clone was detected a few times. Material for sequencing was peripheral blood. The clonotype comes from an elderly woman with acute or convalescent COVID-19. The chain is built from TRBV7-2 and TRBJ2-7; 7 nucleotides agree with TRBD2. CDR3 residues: CASSLAGGGNYEQYF. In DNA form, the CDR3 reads TGTGCCAGCAGCTTAGCGGGCGGGGGAAACTACGAGCAGTACTTC. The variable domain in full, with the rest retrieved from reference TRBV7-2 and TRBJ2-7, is GAGVSQSPSNKVTEKGKDVELRCDPISGHTALYWYRQSLGQGLEFLIYFQGNSAPDKSGLPSDRFSAERTGGSVSTLTIQRTQQEDSAVYLCASSLAGGGNYEQYFGPGTRLTVT.